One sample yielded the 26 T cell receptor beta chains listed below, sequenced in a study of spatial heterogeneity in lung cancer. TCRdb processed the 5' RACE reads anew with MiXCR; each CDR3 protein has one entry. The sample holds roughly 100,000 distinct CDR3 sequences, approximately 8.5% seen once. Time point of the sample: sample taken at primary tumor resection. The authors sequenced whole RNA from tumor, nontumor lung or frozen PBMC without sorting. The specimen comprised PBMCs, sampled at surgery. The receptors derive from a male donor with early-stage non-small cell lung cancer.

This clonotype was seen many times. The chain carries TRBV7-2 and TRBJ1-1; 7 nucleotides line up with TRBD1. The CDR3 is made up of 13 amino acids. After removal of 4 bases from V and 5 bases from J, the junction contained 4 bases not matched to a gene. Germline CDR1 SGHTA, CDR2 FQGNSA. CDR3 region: CASSSQGQTEAFF. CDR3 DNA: TGTGCCAGCAGCTCCCAGGGACAGACTGAAGCTTTCTTT.

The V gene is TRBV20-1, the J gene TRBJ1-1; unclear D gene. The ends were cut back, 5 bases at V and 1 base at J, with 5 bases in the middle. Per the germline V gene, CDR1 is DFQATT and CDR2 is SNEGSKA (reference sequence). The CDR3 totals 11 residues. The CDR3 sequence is CSALPNTEAFF. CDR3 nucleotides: TGCAGTGCTTTGCCGAACACTGAAGCTTTCTTT.

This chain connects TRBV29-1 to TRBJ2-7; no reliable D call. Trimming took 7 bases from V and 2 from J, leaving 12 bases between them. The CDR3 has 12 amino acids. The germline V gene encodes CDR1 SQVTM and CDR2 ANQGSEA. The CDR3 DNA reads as TGCAGCGCCTCGGGCCAAGCCTACGAGCAGTACTTC. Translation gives CSASGQAYEQYF.

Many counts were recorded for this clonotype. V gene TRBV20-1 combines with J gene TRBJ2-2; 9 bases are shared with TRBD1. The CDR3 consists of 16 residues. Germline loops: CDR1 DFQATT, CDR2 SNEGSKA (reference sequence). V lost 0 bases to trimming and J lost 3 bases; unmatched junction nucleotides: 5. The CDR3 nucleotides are TGCAGTGCTAGAGATGGAAGGACAGGGGACACCGGGGAGCTGTTTTTT. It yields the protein CSARDGRTGDTGELFF.

CDR3 DNA: TGTGCCAGCTCATCCCGGGACGACGAGCAGTACTTC. This encodes CASSSRDDEQYF. The chain links TRBV18 to TRBJ2-7, with D perhaps given as TRBD1 or TRBD2 (5 bases each). The germline CDR1 and CDR2 sequences are KGHSH and LQKENI. Trimming pared 5 bases from V and 5 bases from J, leaving 10 bases between. The CDR3 has 12 amino acids.

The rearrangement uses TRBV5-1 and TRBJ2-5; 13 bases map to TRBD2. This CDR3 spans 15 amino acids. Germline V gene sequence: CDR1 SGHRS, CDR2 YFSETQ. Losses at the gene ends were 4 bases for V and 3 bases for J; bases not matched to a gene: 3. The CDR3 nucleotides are TGCGCCAGCAGCACCGGGACTAGCGGGAAAGAGACCCAGTACTTC. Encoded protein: CASSTGTSGKETQYF.

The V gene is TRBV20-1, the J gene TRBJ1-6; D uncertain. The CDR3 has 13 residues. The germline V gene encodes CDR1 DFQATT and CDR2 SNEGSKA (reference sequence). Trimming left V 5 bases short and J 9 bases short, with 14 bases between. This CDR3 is CSARSRMSSPLHF. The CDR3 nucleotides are TGCAGTGCTCGGTCGAGGATGAGTTCACCCCTCCACTTT.

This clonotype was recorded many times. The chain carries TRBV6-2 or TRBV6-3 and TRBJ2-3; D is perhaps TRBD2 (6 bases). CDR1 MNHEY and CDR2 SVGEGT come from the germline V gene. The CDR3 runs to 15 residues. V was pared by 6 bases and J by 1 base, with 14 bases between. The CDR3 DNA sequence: TGTGCCAGCAGGAAATCCGGGAGCCGCACAGATACGCAGTATTTT. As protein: CASRKSGSRTDTQYF.

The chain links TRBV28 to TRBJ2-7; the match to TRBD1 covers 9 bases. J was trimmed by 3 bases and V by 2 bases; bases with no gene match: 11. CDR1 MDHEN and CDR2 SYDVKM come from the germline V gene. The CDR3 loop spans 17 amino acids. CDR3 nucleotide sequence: TGTGCCAGCAGTTTAGGCTCATCCGGGACAGGGATCTACGAGCAGTACTTC. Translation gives CASSLGSSGTGIYEQYF.

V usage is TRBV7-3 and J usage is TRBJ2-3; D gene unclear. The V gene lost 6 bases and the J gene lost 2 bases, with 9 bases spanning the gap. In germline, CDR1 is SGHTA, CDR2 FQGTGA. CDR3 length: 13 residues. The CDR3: CASSRAATDTQYF. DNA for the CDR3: TGTGCCAGCAGTCGGGCAGCCACAGATACGCAGTATTTT.

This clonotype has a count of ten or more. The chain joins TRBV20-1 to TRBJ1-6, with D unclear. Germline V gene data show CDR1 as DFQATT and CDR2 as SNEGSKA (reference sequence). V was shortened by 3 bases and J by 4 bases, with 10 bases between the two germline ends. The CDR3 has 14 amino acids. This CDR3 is CSASQEWYNSPLHF. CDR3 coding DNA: TGCAGTGCTAGCCAAGAATGGTATAATTCACCCCTCCACTTT.

The CDR3 nucleotides read TGTGCCAGCAGCCAAGGACAGGGAGTTGGCGAGCAGTACTTC. Its translation: CASSQGQGVGEQYF. The chain is built from TRBV3-1 and TRBJ2-7; 7 positions match TRBD1. From germline, CDR1 is LGHDT and CDR2 YNNKEL (reference sequence). CDR3 length: 14 residues. The J segment lost 6 bases and the V segment lost 1 base, leaving 6 bases of the junction unmatched.

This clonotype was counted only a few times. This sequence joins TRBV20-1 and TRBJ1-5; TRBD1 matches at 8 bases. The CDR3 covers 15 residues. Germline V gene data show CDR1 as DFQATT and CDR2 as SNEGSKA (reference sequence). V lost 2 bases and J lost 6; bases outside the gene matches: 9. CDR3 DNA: TGCAGTGCTAGACCGGGGACAGGAGCTTTTCAGCCCCAGCATTTT. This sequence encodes CSARPGTGAFQPQHF.

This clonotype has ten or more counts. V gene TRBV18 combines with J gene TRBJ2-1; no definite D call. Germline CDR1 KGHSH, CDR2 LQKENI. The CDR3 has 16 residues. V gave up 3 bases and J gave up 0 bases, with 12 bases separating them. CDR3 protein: CASSPPNSPSYNEQFF. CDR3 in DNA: TGTGCCAGCTCACCCCCAAATAGTCCCTCCTACAATGAGCAGTTCTTC.

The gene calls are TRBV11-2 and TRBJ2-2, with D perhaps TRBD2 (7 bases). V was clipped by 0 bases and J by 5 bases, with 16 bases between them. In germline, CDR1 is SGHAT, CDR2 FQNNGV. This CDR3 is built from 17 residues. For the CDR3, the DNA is TGTGCCAGCAGCTTAGACCCGGGACGGGGGGCAACCGGGGAGCTGTTTTTT. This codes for CASSLDPGRGATGELFF.

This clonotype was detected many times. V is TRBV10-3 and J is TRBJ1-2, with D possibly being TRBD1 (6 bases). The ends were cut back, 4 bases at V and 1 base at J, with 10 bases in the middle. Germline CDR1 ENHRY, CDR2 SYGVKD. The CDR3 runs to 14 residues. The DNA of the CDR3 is TGTGCCATCAGTGGGACAGTTGATAACTATGGCTACACCTTC. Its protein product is CAISGTVDNYGYTF.

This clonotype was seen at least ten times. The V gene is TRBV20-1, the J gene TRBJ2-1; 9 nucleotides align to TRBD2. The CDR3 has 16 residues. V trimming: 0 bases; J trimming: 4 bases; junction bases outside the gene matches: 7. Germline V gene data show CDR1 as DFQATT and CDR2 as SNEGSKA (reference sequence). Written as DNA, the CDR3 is TGCAGTGCTAGAGATGAACTAGCGGGTCTTTACAATGAGCAGTTCTTC. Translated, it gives CSARDELAGLYNEQFF.

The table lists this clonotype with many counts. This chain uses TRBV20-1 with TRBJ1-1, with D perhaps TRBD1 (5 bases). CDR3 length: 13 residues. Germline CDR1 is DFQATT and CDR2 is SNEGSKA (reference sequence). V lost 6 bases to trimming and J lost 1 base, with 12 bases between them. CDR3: CSALPDRNTEAFF. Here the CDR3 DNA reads TGCAGTGCCCTCCCCGACAGGAACACTGAAGCTTTCTTT.

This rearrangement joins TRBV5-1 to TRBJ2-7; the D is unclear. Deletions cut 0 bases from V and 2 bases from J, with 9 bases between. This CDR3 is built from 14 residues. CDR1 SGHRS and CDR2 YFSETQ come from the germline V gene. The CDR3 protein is CASSLAGNAYEQYF. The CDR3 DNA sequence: TGCGCCAGCAGCTTGGCGGGCAATGCCTACGAGCAGTACTTC.

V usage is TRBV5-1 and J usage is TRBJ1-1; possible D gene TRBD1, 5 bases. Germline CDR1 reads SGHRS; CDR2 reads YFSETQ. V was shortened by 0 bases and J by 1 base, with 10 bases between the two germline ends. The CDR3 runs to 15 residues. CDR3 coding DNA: TGCGCCAGCAGCTTGGGCGGGGGAAAGAACACTGAAGCTTTCTTT. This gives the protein CASSLGGGKNTEAFF. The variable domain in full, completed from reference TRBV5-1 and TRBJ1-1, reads KAGVTQTPRYLIKTRGQQVTLSCSPISGHRSVSWYQQTPGQGLQFLFEYFSETQRNKGNFPGRFSGRQFSNSRSEMNVSTLELGDSALYLCASSLGGGKNTEAFFGQGTRLTVV.

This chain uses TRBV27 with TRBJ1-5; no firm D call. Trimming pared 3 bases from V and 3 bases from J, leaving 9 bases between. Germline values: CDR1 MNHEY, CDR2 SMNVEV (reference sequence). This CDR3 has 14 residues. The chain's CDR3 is CASSLMGINQPQHF. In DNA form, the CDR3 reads TGTGCCAGCAGTTTGATGGGGATCAATCAGCCCCAGCATTTT.

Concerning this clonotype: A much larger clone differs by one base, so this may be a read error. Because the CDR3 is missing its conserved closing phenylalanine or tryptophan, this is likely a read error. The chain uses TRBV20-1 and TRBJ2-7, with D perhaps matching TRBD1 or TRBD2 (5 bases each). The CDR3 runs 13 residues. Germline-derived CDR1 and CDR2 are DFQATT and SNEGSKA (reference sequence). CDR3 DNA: TGCCGTGGGGCGGACTCCACCTCCTACGAGCAGTACTCC. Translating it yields CRGADSTSYEQYS.

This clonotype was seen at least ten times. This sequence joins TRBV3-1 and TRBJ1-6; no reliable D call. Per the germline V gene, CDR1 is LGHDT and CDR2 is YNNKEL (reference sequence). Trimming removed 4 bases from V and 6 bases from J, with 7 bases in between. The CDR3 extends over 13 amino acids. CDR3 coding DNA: TGTGCCAGCAGCCTCTCACTTAATTCACCCCTCCACTTT. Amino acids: CASSLSLNSPLHF.

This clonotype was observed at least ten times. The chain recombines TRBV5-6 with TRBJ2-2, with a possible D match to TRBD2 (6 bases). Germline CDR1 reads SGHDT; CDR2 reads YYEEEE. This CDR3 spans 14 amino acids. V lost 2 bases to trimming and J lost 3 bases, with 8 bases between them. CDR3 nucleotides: TGTGCCAGCAGCTTTGGGAGGCACACCGGGGAGCTGTTTTTT. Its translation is CASSFGRHTGELFF.

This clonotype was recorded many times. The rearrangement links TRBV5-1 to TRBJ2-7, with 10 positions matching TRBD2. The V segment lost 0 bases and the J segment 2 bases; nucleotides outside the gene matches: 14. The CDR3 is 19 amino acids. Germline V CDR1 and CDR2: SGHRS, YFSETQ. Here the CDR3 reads CASSLVLSASGSVTYEQYF. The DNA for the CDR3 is TGCGCCAGCAGCTTGGTTCTCTCGGCTAGCGGGAGTGTCACCTACGAGCAGTACTTC.

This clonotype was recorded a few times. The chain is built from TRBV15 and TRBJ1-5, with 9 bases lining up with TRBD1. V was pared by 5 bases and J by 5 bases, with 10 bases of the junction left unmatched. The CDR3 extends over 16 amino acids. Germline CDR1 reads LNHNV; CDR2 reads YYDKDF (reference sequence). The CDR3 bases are TGTGCCACCAGCCCCATGGGGCGGACAGGGGATCAGCCCCAGCATTTT. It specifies CATSPMGRTGDQPQHF.